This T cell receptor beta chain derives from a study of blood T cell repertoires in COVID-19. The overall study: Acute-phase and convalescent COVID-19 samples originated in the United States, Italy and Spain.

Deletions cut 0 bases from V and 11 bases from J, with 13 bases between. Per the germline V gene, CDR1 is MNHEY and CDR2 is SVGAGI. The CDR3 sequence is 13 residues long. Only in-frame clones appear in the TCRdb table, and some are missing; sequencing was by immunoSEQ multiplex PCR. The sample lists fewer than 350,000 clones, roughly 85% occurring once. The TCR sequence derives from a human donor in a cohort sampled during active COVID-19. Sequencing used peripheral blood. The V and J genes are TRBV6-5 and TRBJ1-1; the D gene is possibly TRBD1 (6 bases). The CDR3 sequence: CASSYSRGRDAFF. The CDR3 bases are TGTGCCAGCAGTTACTCGAGGGGGAGGGACGCTTTCTTT.